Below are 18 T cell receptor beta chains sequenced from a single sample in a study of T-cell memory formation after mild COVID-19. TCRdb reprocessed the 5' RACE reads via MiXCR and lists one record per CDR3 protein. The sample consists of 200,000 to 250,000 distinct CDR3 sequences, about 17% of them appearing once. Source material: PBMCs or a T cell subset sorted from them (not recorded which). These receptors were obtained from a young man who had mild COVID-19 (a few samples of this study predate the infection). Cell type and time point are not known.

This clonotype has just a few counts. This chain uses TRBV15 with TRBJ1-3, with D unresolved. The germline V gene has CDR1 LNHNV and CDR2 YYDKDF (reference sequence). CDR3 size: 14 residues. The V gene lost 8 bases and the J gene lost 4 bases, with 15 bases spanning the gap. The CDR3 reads CATGPPNRGNTIYF. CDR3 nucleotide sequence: TGTGCCACCGGGCCGCCGAACCGGGGAAACACCATATATTTT.

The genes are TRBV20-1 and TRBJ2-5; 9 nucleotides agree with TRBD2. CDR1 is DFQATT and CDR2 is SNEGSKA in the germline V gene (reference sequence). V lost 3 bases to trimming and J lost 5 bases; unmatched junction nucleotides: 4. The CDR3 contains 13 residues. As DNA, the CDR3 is TGCAGTGCTAGCGCGGGGGGGCGGGAGACCCAGTACTTC. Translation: CSASAGGRETQYF.

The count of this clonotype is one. DNA of the CDR3: TGCGCCAGCAGCCATCCCCGGGGTGGTAGCTATGGGGCCAACGTCCTGACTTTC. Translated, it gives CASSHPRGGSYGANVLTF. The chain is built from TRBV4-1 and TRBJ2-6; D possibly corresponds to TRBD2 (5 bases). Germline V lookup: CDR1 MGHRA, CDR2 YSYEKL. CDR3 size: 18 residues. The V gene lost 3 bases and the J gene lost 3 bases, with 18 bases spanning the gap.

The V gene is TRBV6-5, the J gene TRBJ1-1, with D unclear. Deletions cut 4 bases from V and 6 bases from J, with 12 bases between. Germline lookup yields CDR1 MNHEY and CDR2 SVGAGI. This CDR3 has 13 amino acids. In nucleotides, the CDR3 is TGTGCCAGCAGTTGGTTAGGGATGGCTGAAGCTTTCTTT. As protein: CASSWLGMAEAFF.

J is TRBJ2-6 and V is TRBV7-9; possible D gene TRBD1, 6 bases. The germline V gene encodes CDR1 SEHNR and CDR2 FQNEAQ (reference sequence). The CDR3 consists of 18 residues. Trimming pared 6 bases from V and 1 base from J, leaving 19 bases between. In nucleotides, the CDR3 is TGTGCCAGCAGTATCCGACAGGAGTCCACTTCTGGGGCCAACGTCCTGACTTTC. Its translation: CASSIRQESTSGANVLTF.

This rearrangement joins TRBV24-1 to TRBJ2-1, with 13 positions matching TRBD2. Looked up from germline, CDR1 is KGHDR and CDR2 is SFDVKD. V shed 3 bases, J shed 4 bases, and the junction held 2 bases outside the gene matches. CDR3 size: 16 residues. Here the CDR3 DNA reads TGTGCCACCAGTGATCCGACTAGCGGGGGGTACAATGAGCAGTTCTTC. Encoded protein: CATSDPTSGGYNEQFF.

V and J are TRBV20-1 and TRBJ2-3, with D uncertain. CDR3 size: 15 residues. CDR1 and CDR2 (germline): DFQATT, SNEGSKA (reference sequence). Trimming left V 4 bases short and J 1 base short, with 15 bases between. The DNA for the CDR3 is TGCAGTGCTAAGTTTGGCGGTTCGGGCACAGATACGCAGTATTTT. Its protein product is CSAKFGGSGTDTQYF.

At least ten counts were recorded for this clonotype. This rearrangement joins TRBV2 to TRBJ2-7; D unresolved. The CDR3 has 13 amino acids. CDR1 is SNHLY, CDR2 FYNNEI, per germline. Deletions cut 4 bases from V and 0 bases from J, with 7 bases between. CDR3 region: CASSVRGSYEQYV. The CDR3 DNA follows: TGTGCCAGCAGTGTCAGAGGCTCCTACGAGCAGTACGTC.

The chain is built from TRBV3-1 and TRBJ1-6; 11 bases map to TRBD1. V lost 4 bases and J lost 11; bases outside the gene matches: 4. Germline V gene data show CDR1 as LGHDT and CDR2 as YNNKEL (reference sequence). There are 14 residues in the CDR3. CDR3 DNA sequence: TGTGCCAGCAGCCGTCCGGGACAGGGGGCACCCCTCCACTTT. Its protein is CASSRPGQGAPLHF.

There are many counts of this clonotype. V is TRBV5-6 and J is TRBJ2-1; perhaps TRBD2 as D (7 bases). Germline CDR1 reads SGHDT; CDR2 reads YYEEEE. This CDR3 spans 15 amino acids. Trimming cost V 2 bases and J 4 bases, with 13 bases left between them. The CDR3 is CASSFGGRRYNEQFF. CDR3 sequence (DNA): TGTGCCAGCAGCTTCGGGGGGCGGAGATACAATGAGCAGTTCTTC.

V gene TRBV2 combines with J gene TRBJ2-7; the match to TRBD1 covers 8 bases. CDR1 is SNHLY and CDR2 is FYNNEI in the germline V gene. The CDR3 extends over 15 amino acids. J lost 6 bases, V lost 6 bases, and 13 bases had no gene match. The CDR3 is CASSRNGQGIAEQYV. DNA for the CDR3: TGTGCCAGCAGCCGTAATGGACAGGGTATAGCCGAGCAGTACGTC.

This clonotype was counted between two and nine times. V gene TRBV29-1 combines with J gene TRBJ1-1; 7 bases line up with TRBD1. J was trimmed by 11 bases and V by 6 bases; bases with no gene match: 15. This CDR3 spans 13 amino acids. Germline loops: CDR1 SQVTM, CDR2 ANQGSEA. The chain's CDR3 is CSVRTFTGEAAFF. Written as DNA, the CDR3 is TGCAGCGTCAGGACGTTTACAGGGGAAGCGGCTTTCTTT.

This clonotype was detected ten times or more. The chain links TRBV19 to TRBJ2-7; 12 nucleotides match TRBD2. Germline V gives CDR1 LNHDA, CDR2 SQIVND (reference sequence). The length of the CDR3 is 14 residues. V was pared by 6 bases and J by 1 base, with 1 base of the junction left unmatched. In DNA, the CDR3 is TGTGCCAGTAGAGGACTAGCGGGATCCTACGAGCAGTACTTC. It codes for CASRGLAGSYEQYF.

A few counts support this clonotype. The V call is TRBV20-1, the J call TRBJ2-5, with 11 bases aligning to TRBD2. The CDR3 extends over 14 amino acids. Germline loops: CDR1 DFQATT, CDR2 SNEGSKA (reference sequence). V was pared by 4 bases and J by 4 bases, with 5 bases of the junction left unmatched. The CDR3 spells CSATRLAGRETQYF. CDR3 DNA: TGCAGTGCTACAAGACTAGCGGGGAGAGAGACCCAGTACTTC.

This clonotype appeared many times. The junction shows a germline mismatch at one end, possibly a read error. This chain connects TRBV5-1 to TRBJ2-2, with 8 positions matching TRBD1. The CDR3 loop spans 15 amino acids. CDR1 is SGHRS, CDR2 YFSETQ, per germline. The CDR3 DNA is TGTGCCAGCAGTTCCGGGACAGGCGTGACCGGGGAGCTGTTTTTT. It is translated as CASSSGTGVTGELFF.

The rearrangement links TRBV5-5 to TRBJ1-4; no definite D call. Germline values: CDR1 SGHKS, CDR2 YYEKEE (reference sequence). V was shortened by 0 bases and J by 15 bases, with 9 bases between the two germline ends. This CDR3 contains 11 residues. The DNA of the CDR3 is TGTGCCAGCAGCTTGGGCACAACGGTGTTTTTT. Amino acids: CASSLGTTVFF.

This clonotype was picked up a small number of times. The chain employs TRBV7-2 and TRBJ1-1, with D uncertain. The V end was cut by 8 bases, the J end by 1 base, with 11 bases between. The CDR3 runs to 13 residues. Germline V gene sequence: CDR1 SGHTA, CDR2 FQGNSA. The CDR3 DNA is TGTGCCAGCGGAATAGACACGAACACTGAAGCTTTCTTT. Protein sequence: CASGIDTNTEAFF.

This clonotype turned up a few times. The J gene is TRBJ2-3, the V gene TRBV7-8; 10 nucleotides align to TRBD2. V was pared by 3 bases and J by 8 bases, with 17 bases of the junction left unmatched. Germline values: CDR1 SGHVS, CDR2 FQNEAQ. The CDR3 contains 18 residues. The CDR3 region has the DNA TGTGCCAGCAGCTTGAGGGGAAGCGGGGGGGCTTTATCGGGTACGCAGTATTTT. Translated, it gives CASSLRGSGGALSGTQYF.